This T cell receptor (beta chain) stems from a study of blood T cell repertoires in COVID-19. Study background: The study drew acute and convalescent COVID-19 samples from the United States, Italy and Spain. Sources were T cells, B-cell-depleted T cells, or PBMCs; the material itself was cDNA or gDNA.

Per germline, CDR1 SGHDN and CDR2 FVKESK. The V gene end was trimmed by 5 bases and the J gene end by 3 bases; junction bases not matched to a gene: 15. The CDR3 loop spans 17 amino acids. TCRdb's copy holds only in-frame clones and misses some; the assay was immunoSEQ multiplex PCR. The table lists around 250,000 clones, approximately 84% of them singletons. In this sample, this clone turned up once. This TCR was recovered from a man in his fifties or sixties with active or convalescent COVID-19. The sequencing sample was made of peripheral blood. V is TRBV14 and J is TRBJ2-7; 8 nucleotides align to TRBD2. The CDR3 spells CASSSPGRAGGRYEQYF. CDR3 nucleotides: TGTGCCAGCAGCTCACCCGGCCGGGCGGGGGGCCGCTACGAGCAGTACTTC.